This record concerns one TCR beta chain sequence. Its recognized antigen is unknown. Per-nucleotide qualities are absent, and no much larger clonotype sits a single base away. The germline V gene provides CDR1 SGHTA and CDR2 FQGNSA. The CDR3 numbers 14 residues from cysteine through phenylalanine. Of all the DNA, just the CDR3 is kept, 42 bases in frame from base 1. Clipping removes 1 base from V and 7 bases from J, with 6 as the unmatched junction base count. The donors were healthy, HIV-negative adults with no recently reported acute infections or vaccinations. Every donor was a Caucasian adult residing in Nashville, Tennessee, USA. CD4+ T cells were enriched through magnetic negative selection, after which naive cells were positively selected on CD45RA and the remaining negative fraction served as the memory subset. After blood collection by leukapheresis, PBMCs were isolated using Ficoll-Histopaque density gradient centrifugation and then cryopreserved in the vapor phase of liquid nitrogen. Analytical flow cytometry was used to check the purity and quantity of every magnetically sorted T cell population. From each sorted fraction, genomic DNA was isolated and quantified by UV absorbance on a Nanodrop 2000c.

This specimen belongs to a study of shared clonotypes between healthy human individuals (dated by TCRdb to about 2020). Concerning the study at large: The cohort comprised a couple of women and a few men aged 18 to 49 years. For each donor, CD4 naive and CD4 memory were each run on three plates, CD8 naive on two plates, and CD8 memory on one plate. The study deeply sequenced blood TCR repertoires of five healthy adults to estimate repertoire size and the extent of clonotype sharing between individuals. To increase sequencing depth and limit assay-specific biases, different laboratories used diverse techniques to prepare libraries and sequence TCR repertoires. Leukapheresis yielded between about 0.94 and 10 billion PBMCs per donor. Overall study outcomes, separate from this receptor: Naive subsets generally had larger estimated clonotype richness than memory subsets. Based on pairwise subsampling, the degree of clonotype sharing among donors was expected to be affected by sequencing depth. Clonotypes shared by all four sorted-subset donors showed higher generation probabilities than non-shared clonotypes. Sampling was restricted to blood, and TCR repertoires in tissue are likely to differ from TCR repertoires in blood. Because the study included a small number of donors, the genetic and exposure-history diversity represented was limited. When a handful of donors were compared, the shared fraction of clonotypes was roughly 5% for naive CD4, 3.5% for naive CD8, 2% to 2.5% for memory CD4, and less than 0.5% for memory CD8. Even with the large sequencing depth, rarefaction of the sorted-subset datasets indicated that sequencing was incomplete.

Using the deep immunoSEQ assay, multiplex PCR amplified TCR CDR3 regions from genomic DNA. For each cell subset, the extracted genomic DNA was distributed evenly across all wells of several immunoSEQ 96-well plates, and each plate served as one replicate. For sorted subsets, roughly 190 ng of genomic DNA, equivalent to roughly 33,000 T cell genomes, went into each replicate PCR. Purified libraries were quantified with a Qubit 3.0 fluorometer, sized on a Bioanalyzer 2100, and re-quantified with the KAPA Library Quantification kit. Each immunoSEQ 96-well plate was sequenced on its own single-read 150-cycle Illumina NextSeq 550 flow cell. The source study handled its data this way. Because the immunoSEQ output held only junctional sequences and lacked quality scores, the filtering could not match the filtering applied to full-length reads. To assign V/J genes and CDR3, sequences were annotated using PyIR, a Python wrapper for IgBLAST v1.9, with IMGT germline references. Reads with weak V/J assignments (E-value above 1e-6), missing CDR3, stop codons, out-of-frame junctions, or ambiguous translated residues were removed. V3J clonotypes were defined as sequences sharing the same inferred V gene, J gene, and CDR3 amino acid sequence. The percentage overlap between two repertoires was calculated by dividing the number of shared unique clonotypes by the size of the smaller repertoire. RTK rarefaction, the Chao1 estimator, and Recon v2.1 estimates of unobserved clonotypes were used to assess repertoire richness. Generation probabilities were computed with OLGA for all TCRbeta clonotypes obtained by the gDNA method from four donors. TCRdb stores this immuneACCESS table with in-frame sequences only. Part of the clones is absent; in the studies checked, under half of the shortfall reflects unresolved V genes, and no reason is known for the rest. The V and J calls and the clone size are those of that table, but D and trimming were determined from the DNA. The sample includes about 600,000 clones, with roughly 97% observed a single time. Clones ranked in the top ten supply roughly 0.05% of the sample.

The specimen sequenced was naive CD4+ T cells sorted from blood. The cell subset or site label corresponds to: CD45RA+ positively selected. This clonotype was obtained from a woman in her 30s in good health. Recombination joined TRBV7-2 with TRBJ2-7; 8 central nucleotides agree with TRBD1. CDR3 protein: CASSLEQGVREQYF. The DNA sequence follows: TGTGCCAGCAGCTTAGAACAGGGGGTTCGTGAGCAGTACTTC.